The sample holds a few counts of the clone carrying this T cell receptor beta chain. TCRdb re-derived calls from the 5' RACE reads in MiXCR, one entry per CDR3 protein. Among nearly 55,000 distinct CDR3 sequences, 17% were seen once, and the ten largest hold approximately 2.5%. V dropped 5 bases and J dropped 2 bases, with 13 bases sitting between them. This CDR3 is built from 14 residues. Per the germline V gene, CDR1 is ENHRY and CDR2 is SYGVKD. Sequences were obtained from naive CD4+ T cells sorted from blood. The subset was: naive CD4+ T cells, CD4+CD45RA+CD25-. The TCR sequence derives from a female donor with breast cancer. The J gene is TRBJ2-7, the V gene TRBV10-3; a weak D match, TRBD1 (6 bases). The CDR3 protein is CAISKGDTAYEQYF. Written as DNA, the CDR3 is TGTGCCATCAGTAAAGGGGACACCGCCTACGAGCAGTACTTC.